Shown below are 15 T cell receptor beta chains from a single sample sequenced in a study of blood T cell repertoires in COVID-19. Sequencing used immunoSEQ multiplex PCR; TCRdb keeps in-frame clones, though not all of them. The data show 150,000 to 200,000 clones, 88% seen once. The sample was PBMCs or T cells enriched from blood (not recorded which). The receptors stem from a woman aged 18-30 years who had recovered from COVID-19.

The genes are TRBV2 and TRBJ1-1; D remains unclear. Germline loops: CDR1 SNHLY, CDR2 FYNNEI. Trimming left V 2 bases short and J 6 bases short, with 7 bases between. The CDR3 spans 12 residues. The CDR3 spells CASSESGSEAFF. Written as DNA, the CDR3 is TGTGCCAGCAGTGAAAGCGGGTCTGAAGCTTTCTTT. The full variable domain, with the rest looked up from reference TRBV2 and TRBJ1-1, is EPEVTQTPSHQVTQMGQEVILRCVPISNHLYFYWYRQILGQKVEFLVSFYNNEISEKSEIFDDQFSVERPDGSNFTLKIRSTKLEDSAMYFCASSESGSEAFFGQGTRLTVV.

V usage is TRBV27 and J usage is TRBJ2-7; 7 bases align to TRBD1. The CDR3 contains 13 residues. V gave up 3 bases and J gave up 5 bases; unmatched junction bases: 4. Germline CDR1 is MNHEY and CDR2 is SMNVEV (reference sequence). DNA for the CDR3: TGTGCCAGCAGTTTTGAGGGGGCTAACGAGCAGTACTTC. It codes for CASSFEGANEQYF.

The rearrangement links TRBV2 to TRBJ2-3; 8 bases align to TRBD2. There are 16 residues in the CDR3. V lost 6 bases and J lost 2; bases outside the gene matches: 10. Germline V lookup: CDR1 SNHLY, CDR2 FYNNEI. The CDR3 region is CASRKEAGELTDTQYF. The CDR3 bases are TGTGCCAGCAGGAAAGAAGCGGGGGAGCTCACAGATACGCAGTATTTT. The full variable domain, its missing parts supplied by reference TRBV2 and TRBJ2-3, is EPEVTQTPSHQVTQMGQEVILRCVPISNHLYFYWYRQILGQKVEFLVSFYNNEISEKSEIFDDQFSVERPDGSNFTLKIRSTKLEDSAMYFCASRKEAGELTDTQYFGPGTRLTVL.

The chain combines TRBV10-1 with TRBJ1-2; no clear D. This CDR3 contains 15 residues. V lost 3 bases to trimming and J lost 12 bases, with 23 bases between them. Germline V gives CDR1 WNHNN, CDR2 SYGVQD (reference sequence). This CDR3 reads CASSESGRTGSPNTF. CDR3 DNA: TGCGCCAGCAGTGAATCCGGCCGAACCGGGTCCCCTAACACCTTC.

The chain carries TRBV11-1 and TRBJ2-3, with TRBD1 matching over 7 bases. The CDR3 consists of 15 residues. CDR1 and CDR2 (germline): SGHAT, FQDESV (reference sequence). Germline trimming cut 6 bases from V and 2 bases from J; bases unmatched to any gene: 8. CDR3 sequence (DNA): TGTGCCAGCAGACCGGGACAGACTAACACAGATACGCAGTATTTT. Translation gives CASRPGQTNTDTQYF.

The chain is built from TRBV2 and TRBJ1-5; D is possibly TRBD1 (5 bases). The germline V and J ends were trimmed by 6 bases and 0 bases, with 12 bases remaining between them. The CDR3 has 15 residues. Germline values: CDR1 SNHLY, CDR2 FYNNEI. The CDR3 loop is CASSQDSLSNQPQHF. As DNA, the CDR3 is TGTGCCAGCAGCCAAGACAGTCTTAGCAATCAGCCCCAGCATTTT. Full variable domain (outside the CDR3, taken from reference TRBV2 and TRBJ1-5): EPEVTQTPSHQVTQMGQEVILRCVPISNHLYFYWYRQILGQKVEFLVSFYNNEISEKSEIFDDQFSVERPDGSNFTLKIRSTKLEDSAMYFCASSQDSLSNQPQHFGDGTRLSIL.

This sequence joins TRBV7-9 and TRBJ2-5; D may be TRBD1 (6 bases). Germline V gene lookup returns CDR1 SEHNR and CDR2 FQNEAQ (reference sequence). V was trimmed by 2 bases and J by 4 bases, leaving 11 bases between them. The length of the CDR3 is 14 residues. DNA of the CDR3: TGTGCCAGCAGCTTACGACAGGCTAGAGAGACCCAGTACTTC. Amino acid sequence: CASSLRQARETQYF.

The genes are TRBV28 and TRBJ2-3; 7 bases agree with TRBD2. The CDR3 is 15 amino acids. V was pared by 9 bases and J by 5 bases, with 14 bases of the junction left unmatched. CDR1 and CDR2 (germline): MDHEN, SYDVKM. CDR3 DNA sequence: TGTGCCAGTCACGAACGGAGTGGGGAGGGAGATACGCAGTATTTT. Translated: CASHERSGEGDTQYF. The full variable domain, completed using reference TRBV28 and TRBJ2-3, is DVKVTQSSRYLVKRTGEKVFLECVQDMDHENMFWYRQDPGLGLRLIYFSYDVKMKEKGDIPEGYSVSREKKERFSLILESASTNQTSMYLCASHERSGEGDTQYFGPGTRLTVL.

V gene TRBV4-2 combines with J gene TRBJ2-1; 7 positions agree with TRBD2. This CDR3 spans 13 amino acids. V was pared by 0 bases and J by 13 bases, with 6 bases of the junction left unmatched. Germline values: CDR1 LGHNA, CDR2 YNFKEQ. The CDR3 DNA reads as TGTGCCAGCAGCCAAGATCCAGCTAGCGGACAGTTCTTC. It codes for CASSQDPASGQFF.

This chain links TRBV7-2 with TRBJ2-7, with 8 positions matching TRBD2. Losses at the gene ends were 5 bases for V and 9 bases for J; bases not matched to a gene: 3. Germline values: CDR1 SGHTA, CDR2 FQGNSA. This CDR3 spans 11 amino acids. CDR3 coding DNA: TGTGCCAGCAGCCCCGGGGGGGCGCAGTACTTC. It codes for CASSPGGAQYF.

The chain carries TRBV4-1 and TRBJ2-7; 7 positions match TRBD2. Germline loops: CDR1 MGHRA, CDR2 YSYEKL. This CDR3 comprises 15 residues. V gave up 4 bases and J gave up 2 bases; unmatched junction bases: 8. The CDR3 coding sequence is TGCGCCAGCAGCCCCCTCGGACTAGGCCCCTACGAGCAGTACTTC. Protein sequence: CASSPLGLGPYEQYF.

This rearrangement joins TRBV18 to TRBJ1-1; 7 bases map to TRBD1. The CDR3 contains 14 residues. CDR1 KGHSH and CDR2 LQKENI come from the germline V gene. The V gene end was trimmed by 5 bases and the J gene end by 4 bases; junction bases not matched to a gene: 7. CDR3 DNA sequence: TGTGCCAGCTCAACCGCAGGGGGTCGCACTGAAGCTTTCTTT. Protein sequence: CASSTAGGRTEAFF.

This chain links TRBV7-6 with TRBJ1-4; TRBD1 matches at 8 bases. Germline CDR1 is SGHVS and CDR2 is FNYEAQ. V lost 3 bases and J lost 6; bases outside the gene matches: 3. CDR3 length equals 14 residues. CDR3 DNA: TGTGCCAGCAGCTTCGGGACAGGAGATGAAAAACTGTTTTTT. Translation gives CASSFGTGDEKLFF.

This chain links TRBV10-3 with TRBJ1-5; maybe TRBD1 (6 bases). The CDR3 spans 17 residues. Germline V gives CDR1 ENHRY, CDR2 SYGVKD. The V gene lost 2 bases and the J gene lost 0 bases, with 14 bases spanning the gap. CDR3 sequence reads: CAISEGKWTDSNQPQHF. Written as DNA, the CDR3 is TGTGCCATCAGTGAGGGCAAGTGGACAGATAGCAATCAGCCCCAGCATTTT.

The V call is TRBV6-4, the J call TRBJ1-1; D gene unclear. The CDR3 extends over 13 amino acids. Germline V lookup: CDR1 MRHNA, CDR2 SNTAGT. Deletions cut 8 bases from V and 3 bases from J, with 13 bases between. CDR3 residues: CASLSVGDTEAFF. The CDR3 bases are TGTGCCAGCCTCTCGGTCGGGGACACTGAAGCTTTCTTT.